Listed below are T cell receptor beta chains from one sample, sequenced in a study of T cells in Graves' hyperthyroidism and ophthalmopathy. MiXCR, applied by TCRdb to the multiplex PCR reads, yields one record per CDR3 protein. The sample lists about 360,000 distinct CDR3 sequences; roughly 14% were seen once. Sequenced input: blood. The receptors stem from a man in his thirties or forties with Graves' hyperthyroidism that later progressed to Graves' ophthalmopathy. Each CDR3 is given with its conserved first and last residue. Each record gives: clone size, V gene, D gene, J gene, CDR3 DNA, CDR3 protein. The D gene is left open where the match is weak. The listing skips clone size in some rows; elsewhere it reads once, few, many or a size class.

clone size: NA
V gene: TRBV5-4
D gene: TRBD2
J gene: TRBJ2-1
CDR3 DNA: TGTGCCAGCAGCTTGCGGGGGGGGGGTTACAATGCGCACTTCTTC
CDR3 protein: CASSLRGGGYNAHFF

clone size: few
V gene: TRBV12-3/TRBV12-4
D gene: NA
J gene: TRBJ2-2
CDR3 DNA: TGTGCCAGCCTTACGAAAGGGTTGGACACCGGGGAGCTGTTTTTT
CDR3 protein: CASLTKGLDTGELFF

clone size: few
V gene: TRBV6-6
D gene: NA
J gene: TRBJ1-4
CDR3 DNA: TGTGCCAGCAGTAACTCCTGGGGGTCAAGGGAAAAACTGTTTTTT
CDR3 protein: CASSNSWGSREKLFF

clone size: NA
V gene: TRBV9
D gene: NA
J gene: TRBJ1-4
CDR3 DNA: TGTGCCAGCAATCCGGGACGGACGAATGAAAAACTGTTTTTT
CDR3 protein: CASNPGRTNEKLFF

clone size: many
V gene: TRBV11-2
D gene: NA
J gene: TRBJ1-1
CDR3 DNA: TGTGCCAGCAGCTTAGTTGGAGGCCCACGTGAAGCTTTCTTT
CDR3 protein: CASSLVGGPREAFF

clone size: many
V gene: TRBV7-9
D gene: NA
J gene: TRBJ2-7
CDR3 DNA: TGTGCCAGCAGCTCAGCAGCGGGCGCAGCCTACGAGCAGTACTTC
CDR3 protein: CASSSAAGAAYEQYF

clone size: many
V gene: TRBV20-1
D gene: NA
J gene: TRBJ2-7
CDR3 DNA: TGCAGTGCTAGAAGGCGAGAGGCCACCTACGAGCAGTACTTC
CDR3 protein: CSARRREATYEQYF

clone size: NA
V gene: TRBV19
D gene: NA
J gene: TRBJ2-2
CDR3 DNA: TGTGCCAGTAGTATTCGGGGCGGGGAGCTGTTTTTT
CDR3 protein: CASSIRGGELFF

clone size: NA
V gene: TRBV4-1
D gene: TRBD1
J gene: TRBJ1-6
CDR3 DNA: TGCGCCAGCAGCCGTTCGGGACAGGGGAAAAATTCACCCCTCCACTTT
CDR3 protein: CASSRSGQGKNSPLHF

clone size: NA
V gene: TRBV28
D gene: TRBD1
J gene: TRBJ1-1
CDR3 DNA: TGTGCCAGCAGTTTAGTAAGGGGGCAAGGCACTGAAGCTTTCTTT
CDR3 protein: CASSLVRGQGTEAFF

clone size: once
V gene: TRBV18
D gene: TRBD1
J gene: TRBJ2-6
CDR3 DNA: TGTGCCAGCTCACCACTCCCAGGGGGCTCTGGGGCCAACGTCCTGACTTTC
CDR3 protein: CASSPLPGGSGANVLTF

clone size: NA
V gene: TRBV18
D gene: TRBD2
J gene: TRBJ2-7
CDR3 DNA: TGTGCCAACTCACCACCGGGACTAGCGGGCGAGCAGTACTTC
CDR3 protein: CANSPPGLAGEQYF

clone size: NA
V gene: TRBV30
D gene: TRBD1
J gene: TRBJ1-5
CDR3 DNA: TGTGCCTGGAGCACAGGGGCTCAGCCCCAGCATTTT
CDR3 protein: CAWSTGAQPQHF

clone size: many
V gene: TRBV5-6
D gene: NA
J gene: TRBJ1-2
CDR3 DNA: TGTGCCAGCAGCTTGGTGTGGGAATTCCAAAACTATGGCTACACCTTC
CDR3 protein: CASSLVWEFQNYGYTF

clone size: many
V gene: TRBV28
D gene: TRBD1
J gene: TRBJ1-2
CDR3 DNA: TGTGCCAGCAACTCGGGACAGGGATCCTATGGCTACACCTTC
CDR3 protein: CASNSGQGSYGYTF

clone size: NA
V gene: TRBV4-3
D gene: NA
J gene: TRBJ1-1
CDR3 DNA: TGCGCCAGCAGCCTGAGGGGGAGTGGAGCCACTGAAGCTTTCTTT
CDR3 protein: CASSLRGSGATEAFF

clone size: NA
V gene: TRBV18
D gene: TRBD2
J gene: TRBJ2-1
CDR3 DNA: TGTGCCAGCTCCCCACTAGCGGGGGACGTGTACAATGAGCAGTTCTTC
CDR3 protein: CASSPLAGDVYNEQFF

clone size: many
V gene: TRBV20-1
D gene: NA
J gene: TRBJ1-5
CDR3 DNA: TGCAGTGCTAGAGTCGGGGATTATCAGCCCCAGCATTTT
CDR3 protein: CSARVGDYQPQHF

clone size: NA
V gene: TRBV30
D gene: NA
J gene: TRBJ2-2
CDR3 DNA: TGTGCCTGGAGTGTAGCAGGGGGGGCACTCCTGGGGGAGCTGTTTTTT
CDR3 protein: CAWSVAGGALLGELFF

clone size: few
V gene: TRBV4-1
D gene: NA
J gene: TRBJ2-1
CDR3 DNA: TGCGCCAGCAGCCAAGATGGTGGGGGGGCCACCAATGAGCAGTTCTTC
CDR3 protein: CASSQDGGGATNEQFF

clone size: few
V gene: TRBV5-8
D gene: TRBD1
J gene: TRBJ2-5
CDR3 DNA: TGTGCCAGCAGCCGTGGGACAGGGGTGTTCGTAGAGACCCAGTACTTC
CDR3 protein: CASSRGTGVFVETQYF

clone size: few
V gene: TRBV29-1
D gene: NA
J gene: TRBJ1-5
CDR3 DNA: TGCAGCGCCCTCCTGGCGGGACGGCCTAATCAGCCCCAGCATTTT
CDR3 protein: CSALLAGRPNQPQHF

clone size: NA
V gene: TRBV20-1
D gene: TRBD2
J gene: TRBJ2-1
CDR3 DNA: TGCAGTGCTAGAGTCCTAGCGGGGACCTCTACCGATGAGCAGTTCTTC
CDR3 protein: CSARVLAGTSTDEQFF

clone size: NA
V gene: TRBV6-1
D gene: NA
J gene: TRBJ2-7
CDR3 DNA: TGTGCCAGCAGCCCCCTTCGGGTCGCCTACGAGCAGTACTTC
CDR3 protein: CASSPLRVAYEQYF

clone size: NA
V gene: TRBV13
D gene: TRBD1
J gene: TRBJ1-6
CDR3 DNA: TGTGCCAGCAGCCTAAAAACGGCTGGGACAGCGCCGCTTAATTCACCCCTCCACTTT
CDR3 protein: CASSLKTAGTAPLNSPLHF

clone size: few
V gene: TRBV10-3
D gene: NA
J gene: TRBJ1-4
CDR3 DNA: TGTGCCATCACCCAGGGAGGATCTAATGAAAAACTGTTTTTT
CDR3 protein: CAITQGGSNEKLFF

clone size: few
V gene: TRBV5-6
D gene: TRBD2
J gene: TRBJ2-3
CDR3 DNA: TGTGCCAGCAGCTACCCTGCCCCTAGCGGGTACACAGATACGCAGTATTTT
CDR3 protein: CASSYPAPSGYTDTQYF

clone size: many
V gene: TRBV6-1
D gene: NA
J gene: TRBJ1-5
CDR3 DNA: TGTGCCAGCAGTGGACAGTATAGCAATCAGCCCCAGCATTTT
CDR3 protein: CASSGQYSNQPQHF

clone size: many
V gene: TRBV19
D gene: NA
J gene: TRBJ1-5
CDR3 DNA: TGTGCCAGTACCCCGGGGTCTGGAGATGGGCCCCAGCATTTT
CDR3 protein: CASTPGSGDGPQHF

clone size: NA
V gene: TRBV10-3
D gene: TRBD1
J gene: TRBJ1-2
CDR3 DNA: TGTGCCATCACTAAGGGACAGGGGGACTATGGCTACACCTTC
CDR3 protein: CAITKGQGDYGYTF

clone size: NA
V gene: TRBV7-3
D gene: TRBD1
J gene: TRBJ2-5
CDR3 DNA: TGTGCCAGCAGCTCCTCCGTCACAGGGGGCTTGGAGACCCAGTACTTC
CDR3 protein: CASSSSVTGGLETQYF

clone size: many
V gene: TRBV12-3/TRBV12-4
D gene: TRBD1
J gene: TRBJ1-5
CDR3 DNA: TGTGCCAGCAGTCCGCTGGGACAGAGTAGCAATCAGCCCCAGCATTTT
CDR3 protein: CASSPLGQSSNQPQHF

clone size: many
V gene: TRBV28
D gene: TRBD2
J gene: TRBJ2-7
CDR3 DNA: TGTGCCAGCAGTCCGCCCAGTAGCGGGGCTGGCGGCGAGCAGTACTTC
CDR3 protein: CASSPPSSGAGGEQYF

clone size: many
V gene: TRBV10-3
D gene: NA
J gene: TRBJ1-5
CDR3 DNA: TGTGCCCTCGGAGGTTCAGATGGCCTTCAGCCCCAGCATTTT
CDR3 protein: CALGGSDGLQPQHF